This T cell receptor (beta chain) was observed in a study of cytomegalovirus exposure and HLA in healthy donors. As to this clone: The antigen is not known.

The method was immunoSEQ multiplex PCR; TCRdb's version includes in-frame clones alone and lacks a portion of them. The data show under 250,000 clones, around four fifths seen once. CDR1 SNHLY and CDR2 FYNNEI come from the germline V gene. This CDR3 spans 15 amino acids. V lost 5 bases to trimming and J lost 4 bases, with 15 bases between them. Overall study findings and caveats: Specificity of three CMV-associated chains for CMV antigens was verified in vitro. Among TCR beta chains, those listed as cytomegalovirus-associated numbered over 150. Usually a TCR sequence was rare, but some public TCRs were found in many donors. It was found in a later analysis that first-cohort TCR clusters tended to co-occur in the 120 validation repertoires.

The chain couples TRBV2 to TRBJ1-3, with D unresolved. This clonotype was sampled from a woman between 18 and 29 years old in good health and CMV-seronegative. The sequenced material came from PBMCs. The CDR3 nucleotides read TGTGCCAGCAGTAGATTGACGTCGGGGGGAAACACCATATATTTT. Translation: CASSRLTSGGNTIYF.